The clone carrying this TCR beta chain was seen only once. What it recognizes is unknown. The treatment: approximately 9-day PBMC culture with coronavirus spike peptide pools or control peptides (ViraFEST assay). With 10 ug/ml peptide pools and roughly 10 IU/ml IL-2, PBMCs were cultured at approximately 2 million per well. The V and J ends lost 7 bases and 5 bases respectively, with 23 bases between them. Germline V gene sequence: CDR1 MRHNA, CDR2 SNTAGT. The CDR3 contains 16 residues. This specimen belongs to a study of vaccination and CD4 T cells after COVID-19. Study information: Each individual in the study obtained two doses of BNT162b2 or mRNA-1273 vaccine.

The Oncomine TCR Beta short-read assay generated sequence data from the DNA of cultured CD4+ T cells. One entry per CDR3 protein results from TCRdb running MiXCR on the PCR reads. The table has more than 15,000 distinct CDR3 sequences, under 55% seen once. The sequencing used CD4+ T cells from blood, cultured in vitro, collected before SARS-CoV-2 vaccination. The V gene is TRBV6-4, the J gene TRBJ1-1; a possible D gene is TRBD1 (6 bases). This receptor was obtained from a human donor who received a COVID-19 vaccine. The CDR3 bases are TGTGCCAGCAAAATACAGGGTTTGCTTCCGTCTACTGAAGCTTTCTTT. Translated, it gives CASKIQGLLPSTEAFF.